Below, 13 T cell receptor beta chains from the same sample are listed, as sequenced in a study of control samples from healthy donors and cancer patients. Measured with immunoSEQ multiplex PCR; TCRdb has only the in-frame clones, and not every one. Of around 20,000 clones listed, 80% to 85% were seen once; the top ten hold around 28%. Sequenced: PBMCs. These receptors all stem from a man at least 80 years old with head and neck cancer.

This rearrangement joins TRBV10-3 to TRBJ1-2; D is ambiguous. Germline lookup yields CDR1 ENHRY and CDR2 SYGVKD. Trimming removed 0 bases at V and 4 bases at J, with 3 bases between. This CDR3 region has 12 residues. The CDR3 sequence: CAISESAYGYTF. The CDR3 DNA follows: TGTGCCATCAGTGAGTCTGCCTATGGCTACACCTTC.

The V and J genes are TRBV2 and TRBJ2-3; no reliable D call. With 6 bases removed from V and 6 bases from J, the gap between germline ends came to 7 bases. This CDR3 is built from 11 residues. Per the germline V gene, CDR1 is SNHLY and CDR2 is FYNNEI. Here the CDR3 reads CASRPSDTQYF. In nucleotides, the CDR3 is TGTGCCAGCAGGCCCAGTGATACGCAGTATTTT.

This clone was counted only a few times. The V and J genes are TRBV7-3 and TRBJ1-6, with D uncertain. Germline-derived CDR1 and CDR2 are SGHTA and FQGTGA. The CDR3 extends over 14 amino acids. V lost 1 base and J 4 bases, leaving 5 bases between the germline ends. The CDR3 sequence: CASSLNSYNSPLHF. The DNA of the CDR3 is TGTGCCAGCAGCTTAAACTCGTATAATTCACCCCTCCACTTT.

For the CDR3, the DNA is TGCAGTGCAGGGGCTCTAGAGACCCAGTACTTC. Translated: CSAGALETQYF. V gene TRBV20-1 combines with J gene TRBJ2-5, with D possibly being TRBD1 (5 bases). Trimming shortened V by 6 bases and J by 4 bases, and 9 bases separated the two germline ends. This CDR3 is built from 11 residues. Per the germline V gene, CDR1 is DFQATT and CDR2 is SNEGSKA (reference sequence).

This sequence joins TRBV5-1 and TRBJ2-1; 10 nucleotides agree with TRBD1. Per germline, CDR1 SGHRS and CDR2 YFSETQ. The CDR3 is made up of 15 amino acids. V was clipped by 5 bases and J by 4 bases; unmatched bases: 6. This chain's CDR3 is CASRPGTGAYNEQFF. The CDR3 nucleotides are TGCGCCAGCAGGCCTGGGACAGGGGCATACAATGAGCAGTTCTTC.

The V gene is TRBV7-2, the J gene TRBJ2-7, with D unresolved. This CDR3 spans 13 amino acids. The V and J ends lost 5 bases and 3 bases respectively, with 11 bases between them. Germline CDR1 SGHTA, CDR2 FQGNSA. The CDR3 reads CASSPYASYEQYF. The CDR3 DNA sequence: TGTGCCAGCAGCCCGTACGCTAGCTACGAGCAGTACTTC.

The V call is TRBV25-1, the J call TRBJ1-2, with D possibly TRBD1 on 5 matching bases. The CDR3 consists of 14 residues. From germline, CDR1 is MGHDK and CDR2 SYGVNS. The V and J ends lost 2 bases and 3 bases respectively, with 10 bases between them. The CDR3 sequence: CASSEGWGDYGYTF. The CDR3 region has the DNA TGTGCCAGCAGTGAAGGATGGGGGGACTATGGCTACACCTTC.

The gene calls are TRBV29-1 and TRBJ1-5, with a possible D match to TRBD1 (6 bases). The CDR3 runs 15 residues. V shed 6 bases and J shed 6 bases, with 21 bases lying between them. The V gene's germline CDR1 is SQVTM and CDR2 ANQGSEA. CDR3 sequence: CSVAEQGSVPQPQHF. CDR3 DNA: TGCAGCGTCGCCGAACAGGGTTCAGTACCTCAGCCCCAGCATTTT.

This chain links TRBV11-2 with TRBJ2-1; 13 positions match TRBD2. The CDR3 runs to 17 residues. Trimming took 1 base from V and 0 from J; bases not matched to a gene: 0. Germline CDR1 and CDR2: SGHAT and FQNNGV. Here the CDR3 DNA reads TGTGCCAGCAGCTTAGGGACTAGCGGGAGCTCCTACAATGAGCAGTTCTTC. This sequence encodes CASSLGTSGSSYNEQFF.

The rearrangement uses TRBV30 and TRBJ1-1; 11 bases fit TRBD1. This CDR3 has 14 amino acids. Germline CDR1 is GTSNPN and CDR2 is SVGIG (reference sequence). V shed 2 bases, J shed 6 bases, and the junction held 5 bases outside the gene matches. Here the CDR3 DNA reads TGTGCCTGGAGTCCAGGACAGGGGGCTTCTGAAGCTTTCTTT. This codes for CAWSPGQGASEAFF.

CDR3 protein: CASSVTSGPSTDTQYF. In nucleotides, the CDR3 is TGTGCCAGCAGCGTGACTAGCGGGCCTAGCACAGATACGCAGTATTTT. This chain joins TRBV9 and TRBJ2-3, with 10 bases fitting TRBD2. CDR3 length equals 16 residues. The junction had 3 bases not matched to a gene; V was cut back by 2 bases and J by 0 bases. Germline lookup yields CDR1 SGDLS and CDR2 YYNGEE.

As DNA, the CDR3 is TGTGCCAGCAGCCCCGACAGGGGGTACACCGGGGAGCTGTTTTTT. This sequence encodes CASSPDRGYTGELFF. The chain links TRBV5-4 to TRBJ2-2, with TRBD1 matching 9 bases. The V gene's germline CDR1 is SGHNT and CDR2 YYREEE (reference sequence). With 4 bases clipped from V and 3 bases from J, the junction kept 4 bases outside the gene matches. This CDR3 contains 15 residues.

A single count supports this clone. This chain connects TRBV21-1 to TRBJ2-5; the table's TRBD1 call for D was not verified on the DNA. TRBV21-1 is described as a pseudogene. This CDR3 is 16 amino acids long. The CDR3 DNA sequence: TGTGCCAGCAGCAGTAGACAGGGAGAGCAACAAGAGACCCAGTACTTC. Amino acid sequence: CASSSRQGEQQETQYF.